The present TCR beta chain was sequenced within a study of shared clonotypes between healthy human individuals (dated by TCRdb to 2020 to 2021). About the study as a whole: Three men and two women, aged 18 to 49 years, made up the cohort. To increase sequencing depth and limit assay-specific biases, different laboratories used diverse techniques to prepare libraries and sequence TCR repertoires. For each donor, three plates each were used for CD4 naive and CD4 memory, two plates were used for CD8 naive, and one plate was used for CD8 memory. Per donor, leukapheresis produced somewhere between about 0.9 and 9.5 billion PBMCs. Blood TCR repertoires of several healthy adults were deeply sequenced to estimate repertoire size and the extent of clonotype sharing between individuals.

Summary of the overall study and its limitations: Pairwise subsampling led to the expectation that sequencing depth would affect the degree of clonotype sharing among donors. Across four donors, around 5% of naive CD4, approximately 3.6% of naive CD8, approximately 2.5% of memory CD4, and over 0.35% of memory CD8 clonotypes were shared. Estimated clonotype richness was generally larger for naive than for memory subsets. Higher generation probabilities were observed for clonotypes shared by all four sorted-subset donors than for non-shared clonotypes. Only blood was sampled, and tissue TCR repertoires likely differ from those in blood. Even with the large sequencing depth, rarefaction of the sorted-subset datasets indicated that sequencing was incomplete. Because the study included only a small number of donors, the genetic and exposure-history diversity represented was limited.

Note on this clone: There is no known antigen for this receptor. No base quality information exists; no much larger clone differs at one position.

V is cut by 6 bases and J by 3 bases, and the space between the germline ends is 14 bases. Reading the germline V gene gives CDR1 SQVTM and CDR2 ANQGSEA. The CDR3 starts with the cysteine, ends with the phenylalanine, and has 14 residues. Kept here is only the CDR3 DNA, which spans 42 bases and is read in frame from base 1. Donors were healthy HIV-negative adults with no recently reported acute infections or vaccinations. Every donor was a Caucasian adult living in Nashville, Tennessee, USA. CD4+ T cells were enriched through magnetic negative selection, after which naive cells were positively selected on CD45RA and the remaining negative fraction served as the memory subset. Blood was obtained by leukapheresis, after which PBMCs were separated by Ficoll-Histopaque density gradient centrifugation and cryopreserved in liquid nitrogen vapor phase. Purity and quantity of every magnetically sorted T cell population were checked by analytical flow cytometry. Genomic DNA was isolated from each sorted fraction and quantified by UV absorbance on a Nanodrop 2000c.

Using the deep immunoSEQ assay, multiplex PCR amplified TCR CDR3 regions from genomic DNA. Genomic DNA extracted from each cell subset was distributed evenly over all wells of several immunoSEQ 96-well plates, and each plate served as one replicate. For sorted subsets, each replicate PCR was loaded with around 200 ng genomic DNA, equivalent to 30,000 or so T cell genomes. The purified libraries were quantified using a Qubit 3.0 fluorometer, sized with a Bioanalyzer 2100, and then quantified again using the KAPA Library Quantification kit. Every immunoSEQ 96-well plate was sequenced on a dedicated single-read 150-cycle Illumina NextSeq 550 flow cell. The paper's data handling went like this. Because only junctional sequences without quality scores were contained in the immunoSEQ output, filtering matching that applied to full-length reads could not be performed. Sequences were annotated with PyIR, a Python wrapper for IgBLAST v1.9, and V/J genes and CDR3 were assigned using IMGT germline references. Reads with weak V/J assignments (E-value above 1e-6), missing CDR3, stop codons, out-of-frame junctions, or ambiguous translated residues were removed. V3J clonotypes were defined as sequences sharing an identical inferred V gene, J gene, and CDR3 amino acid sequence. To compute the percentage overlap between repertoires, the number of shared unique clonotypes was divided by the size of the smaller repertoire. Repertoire richness was assessed with RTK rarefaction, the Chao1 estimator, and Recon v2.1 estimates of unobserved clonotypes. Generation probabilities for all TCRbeta clonotypes obtained by the gDNA method from a handful of donors were computed using OLGA. Drawn from immuneACCESS, this table holds only the in-frame rearrangements with V and J called that TCRdb kept. Clones are partly lost; checked studies trace under half to an unresolved V gene and leave the rest unexplained. That table furnishes V, J and clone size, whereas the DNA furnished D and trimming. This sample comprises under 1,900,000 clones, 97% to 99% of them detected only once. About 0.35% of the sample rests with the top ten.

The clonotype was recovered from a man aged 25 to 45 in good health. The chain is encoded by TRBV29-1 joined to TRBJ1-4; no D gene is confidently identified. Sequences were obtained from naive CD4+ T cells sorted from blood. Explained via the paper, the cell subset or site label denotes: CD45RA+ positively selected. In nucleotides, the sequence is TGCAGCGTGGGCCTTGTGGCCTCTAATGAAAAACTGTTTTTT. Its protein is CSVGLVASNEKLFF.